This TCR beta chain was identified in a study of blood T cell repertoires in COVID-19. Across the whole study: The analysed material was cDNA or gDNA that came from T cells, B-cell-depleted T cells, or PBMCs.

Original analysis: Reference gene primer amplification yielded estimated nucleated cell counts. Profiled with immunoSEQ multiplex PCR; TCRdb holds only in-frame clones, not every one. The V and J calls and clone size were taken over from that table, and D and trimming were inferred from the DNA. This repertoire shows 150,000 to 250,000 clones, around 81% found once; its top ten account for 7% to 9%. Trimming cost V 4 bases and J 5 bases, with 12 bases left between them. The CDR3 extends over 13 amino acids. CDR1 is SQVTM, CDR2 ANQGSEA, per germline. This clonotype was sampled from a man between 40 and 49 years old who had recovered from COVID-19. This chain connects TRBV29-1 to TRBJ1-5, with D uncertain. The material sequenced was PBMCs or T cells enriched from blood (not recorded which). CDR3 bases: TGCAGCGTTGGAGGGTTGGGTGATCAGCCCCAGCATTTT. Translated: CSVGGLGDQPQHF.